The TCR beta chain under discussion was sequenced for a study of shared clonotypes between healthy human individuals. The repertoire was sequenced with immunoSEQ multiplex PCR; TCRdb's copy has only in-frame clones and lacks some. This table has about 2 million clones, 85% to 95% appearing once. CDR1 is MNHEY and CDR2 is SMNVEV in the germline V gene (reference sequence). V gave up 6 bases and J gave up 6 bases; unmatched junction bases: 11. The CDR3 loop spans 14 amino acids. The naive CD8 subset, CD45RO-negative cells positively selected for CCR7, excluded terminally differentiated effector memory CD45RA+ cells.

The sample comprised naive CD8+ T cells sorted from blood. J is TRBJ2-7 and V is TRBV27; 7 bases match TRBD2. The TCR originated in a man between 18 and 29 years old in good health. The CDR3 region has the DNA TGTGCCAGCAGCCCTGCGGGACTACTCCTCGAGCAGTACTTC. Translation gives CASSPAGLLLEQYF.